This is a list of T cell receptor beta chains from one sample in a study of post-analysis software for immune sequencing data. TCRdb fed the PCR reads into MiXCR, producing one record per CDR3 protein. The sample has some 450,000 distinct CDR3 sequences, roughly 45% seen once. Sample: blood. Receptor source: a girl aged 10 to 17 with multiple sclerosis. The CDR3 runs from the conserved cysteine through the conserved F or W. Each record gives: J gene, CDR3 length, V gene, CDR3 protein.

>TRBJ1-1|14|TRBV2
CASSLLTVNTEAFF
>TRBJ1-2|17|TRBV4-2
CASSQDDLLTANYGYTF
>TRBJ2-5|15|TRBV28
CASRSRDRGSETQYF
>TRBJ1-1|14|TRBV20-1
CSQVVTGEPRGAFF
>TRBJ2-7|11|TRBV29-1
CSVLQGYEQYF
>TRBJ2-1|16|TRBV9
CASSAPWKRSYNEQFF
>TRBJ2-7|14|TRBV12-3/TRBV12-4
CASSPPGGSDEQYF
>TRBJ2-7|17|TRBV10-3
CAISDGGRSGLSYEQYF
>TRBJ2-3|16|TRBV18
CASSPISGTSADTQYF
>TRBJ1-1|13|TRBV20-1
CSAPQGSNTEAFF
>TRBJ2-5|14|TRBV4-2
CASSQDRGRETQYF
>TRBJ2-7|17|TRBV6-6
CASSSGGLVRGWNEQYF
>TRBJ2-7|14|TRBV15
CATRDGQANYEQYF
>TRBJ2-1|15|TRBV7-2
CASSPQTGIYNEQFF
>TRBJ1-5|15|TRBV27
CASSLGTGSNQPQHF
>TRBJ2-3|16|TRBV3-1
CASSQAHRGGTDTQYF
>TRBJ2-1|13|TRBV20-1
CSARDGMGREQFF
>.|11|TRBV20-1
CSARESRTQYF
>TRBJ2-2|18|TRBV7-3
CASSPQSGGRANTGELFF
>TRBJ2-3|16|TRBV4-3
CASSQDPKPSTDTQYF
>TRBJ1-6|16|TRBV9
CASSAQGFGYNSPLHF
>TRBJ2-3|14|TRBV6-1
CASGGRMGTDTQYF
>TRBJ1-3|17|TRBV29-1
CSVEDPRAGYSGNTIYF
>TRBJ2-3|12|TRBV20-1
CSAPPTADTQYF